A selection of T cell receptor beta chains follows, all from one sample in a study of blood T cell repertoires in COVID-19. Sequenced by immunoSEQ multiplex PCR; TCRdb stores in-frame clones only, minus some. There are 140,000 to 150,000 clones in the sample; 84% occur only once, and roughly 8.7% lies in the top ten. Specimen: peripheral blood. Receptors originate from a man younger than 45 with COVID-19, enrolled during active disease. CDR3s include the opening cysteine and the closing phenylalanine or tryptophan. Each record gives: V gene, CDR3 length, CDR3 protein.

TRBV12-5	13	CASGFEGWGAQYF
TRBV28	15	CASSLRTSGRKEQYF
TRBV6-2/TRBV6-3	13	CASSDRGGSPLHF
TRBV28	15	CASPPRGQANTEAFF
TRBV27	14	CASSLRREDEKLFF
TRBV24-1	13	CATSVGGVPGYTF
TRBV2	18	CASSLGLAGLGSYNEQFF
TRBV4-3	14	CASSQDGQIGIQYF
TRBV2	16	CASRVLLDRLDEKLFF
TRBV5-1	12	CASSAGLDTQYF
TRBV28	14	CASSFATGPYEQYF
TRBV30	13	CAWSAGQAYEQYF
TRBV28	17	CASSYPSGHLKNTEAFF
TRBV28	17	CASRTSGRKRSTDTQYF
TRBV27	14	CASSLGGPRDTQYF
TRBV4-2	17	CASSQGIAGTGYNEQFF
TRBV6-2/TRBV6-3	16	CASSYSIGLAADTQYF
TRBV11-2	17	CASSLYTGAVPYNEQFF
TRBV19	12	CASSVPPYEQYF
TRBV28	14	CASSFGTGNSPLHF